A selection of T cell receptor beta chains follows, all from one sample in a study of cytomegalovirus exposure and HLA in healthy donors. Clones were read by immunoSEQ multiplex PCR, and TCRdb kept only the in-frame ones, dropping some. The table records approximately 150,000 clones, around 80% of them present only once. Input material: PBMCs. The receptors were sampled from a female donor in good health and CMV-seronegative. CDR3s include the opening cysteine and the closing phenylalanine or tryptophan. D genes are given only for firm matches. Not every row has a clone size; where given, it reads once, few, many or a size class.

V	D	J	size	DNA	CDR3
TRBV28	TRBD1	TRBJ1-2	NA	TGTGCCAGCACTCCCCGACAGGGGGTAGGTGGCTACACCTTC	CASTPRQGVGGYTF
TRBV28	TRBD2	TRBJ2-7	NA	TGTGCCAGCAGTCCCCGGACTAGCGGGAGAAATGAGTACTTC	CASSPRTSGRNEYF
TRBV28	NA	TRBJ1-3	once	TGTGCCAGCAGTCCCGCCAGGGGATGGAGCTCTGGAAACACCATATATTTT	CASSPARGWSSGNTIYF
TRBV6-5	NA	TRBJ2-2	NA	TGTGCCAGCAGTTACTCGAGGCTCCGCGGTACCGGGGAGCTGTTTTTT	CASSYSRLRGTGELFF
TRBV29-1	NA	TRBJ2-1	NA	TGCAGCGTTGAAGGGGGCAGGGGGGAAGGAAGAGAGCAGTTCTTC	CSVEGGRGEGREQFF
TRBV11-2	NA	TRBJ1-3	NA	TGTGCCAGCAGCTTAGATATCGGGGGAGCTGGAAACACCATATATTTT	CASSLDIGGAGNTIYF
TRBV7-8	TRBD2	TRBJ2-1	NA	TGTGCCAGCAGCCTAACCACCAGGACTAGCGAGGGCAATGAGCAGTTCTTC	CASSLTTRTSEGNEQFF
TRBV27	TRBD2	TRBJ2-7	NA	TGTGCCAGCAGTTCGCCGGGACTAGCGGGAGTCAACGAGCAGTACTTC	CASSSPGLAGVNEQYF
TRBV7-2	TRBD2	TRBJ2-3	few	TGTGCCAGCAGACTTGGACTAGCGGGGGTATGGGGAGATACGCAGTATTTT	CASRLGLAGVWGDTQYF
TRBV27	NA	TRBJ2-7	NA	TGTGCCAGCAGTCCACAGGGTTACGAGCAGTACTTC	CASSPQGYEQYF
TRBV10-3	TRBD2	TRBJ2-1	NA	TGTGCCATCAGTGAGTCCGGTAGCGGGATCCCCCGGGGGAATGAGCAGTTCTTC	CAISESGSGIPRGNEQFF
TRBV28	NA	TRBJ2-1	NA	TGTGCCAGCAGTTTAGCGGGGAGCCGCAACAATGAGCAGTTCTTC	CASSLAGSRNNEQFF
TRBV27	NA	TRBJ1-5	NA	TGTGCCAGCAGTTTATTACCCCCAGGTCCGAATCAGCCCCAGCATTTT	CASSLLPPGPNQPQHF
TRBV14	NA	TRBJ2-7	NA	TGTGCCAGCAGCCAGGGCTACGAGCAGTACTTC	CASSQGYEQYF
TRBV6-5	NA	TRBJ2-5	NA	TGTGCCAGCAGTGCTCACAGCCAAGAGACCCAGTACTTC	CASSAHSQETQYF
TRBV7-6	TRBD2	TRBJ2-3	NA	TGTGCCAGCAGCTTACGAGGGAGGGCCGGAGATACGCAGTATTTT	CASSLRGRAGDTQYF
TRBV6-6	NA	TRBJ2-7	NA	TGTGCCAGCAGTGACCCGGGACACCCGGCCTACGAGCAGTACTTC	CASSDPGHPAYEQYF